The subject of this entry is one T cell receptor (beta chain). The sample originates from a study of blood T cell repertoires in COVID-19. Looking at the study overall: Acute-phase and convalescent COVID-19 samples originated in the United States, Italy and Spain. PBMCs, B-cell-depleted T cells, or T cells provided the cDNA or gDNA that made up the material.

This CDR3 has 18 amino acids. Losses at the gene ends were 1 base for V and 4 bases for J; bases not matched to a gene: 12. The germline gives CDR1 SGHDT, CDR2 YYEEEE. Source study methods: Counts of nucleated cells, estimated from reference gene primer amplification, were obtained. Using immunoSEQ multiplex PCR, the repertoire was profiled, and TCRdb retains in-frame clones only, with some absent. V, J and clone size derive from that table, while D and trimming were established from the DNA sequence. The table shows about 120,000 clones, with about 84% occurring only once. Sequencing was performed on peripheral blood. The receptor comes from a man between 60 and 75 years old with acute or convalescent COVID-19. V is TRBV5-6 and J is TRBJ1-1; TRBD1 aligns across 11 bases. The CDR3 loop reads CASSLRDRGRYWGTEAFF. CDR3 sequence (DNA): TGTGCCAGCAGCTTGCGGGACAGGGGGAGGTATTGGGGCACTGAAGCTTTCTTT.